This TCR beta chain was captured by sequencing in a study of shared clonotypes between healthy human individuals. The assay was immunoSEQ multiplex PCR, and TCRdb's table has in-frame clones only and misses some. The repertoire consists of roughly 1 million clones, with approximately 68% occurring once and the leading ten covering approximately 1.5%. The sample holds many counts of this clone. Its antigen is unknown. Germline is not matched at one junction end, which may reflect a read error. Other DNA sequences in the sample encode the same CDR3. Study-level points and caveats: Donors were few, which limited the genetic and exposure-history diversity represented.

Material for sequencing was memory CD4+ T cells sorted from blood. Indicated subset: CD45RA-negative fraction. This clonotype was obtained from a man aged 18-30 years in good health.

The CDR3 is CASSLEGSSYNEQFF. The CDR3 nucleotides are TGCGCCAGCAGTTTGGAGGGCAGCTCCTACAATGAGCAGTTCTTC. The J gene is TRBJ2-1, the V gene TRBV5-1, with D perhaps TRBD2 (6 bases). Germline CDR1 is SGHRS and CDR2 is YFSETQ. The CDR3 is made up of 15 amino acids. The full variable domain, its missing parts supplied by reference TRBV5-1 and TRBJ2-1, is KAGVTQTPRYLIKTRGQQVTLSCSPISGHRSVSWYQQTPGQGLQFLFEYFSETQRNKGNFPGRFSGRQFSNSRSEMNVSTLELGDSALYLCASSLEGSSYNEQFFGPGTRLTVL.